A single sample gave rise to the 11 T cell receptor beta chains below, sequenced in a study of metastatic and nonmetastatic thyroid tumors. There were no patients who had received any treatment before thyroid surgery. TCRdb re-called clones via MiXCR from the PCR reads. The sample records roughly 45,000 clones, 3% to 3.5% being singletons. The sequenced sample was blood. The receptors shown here come from a female donor with papillary thyroid cancer or a benign thyroid nodule (not recorded which). Some clones in this sample may be carry-over from other donors' samples.

This clone was counted only a few times. V is TRBV10-1 and J is TRBJ2-1; a weak D match, TRBD2 (6 bases). Germline values: CDR1 WNHNN, CDR2 SYGVQD (reference sequence). This CDR3 contains 13 residues. Trimming took 0 bases from V and 9 from J, leaving 9 bases between them. DNA of the CDR3: TGCGCCAGCAGTGAGTCGAGGACTATTGAGCAGTTCTTC. This encodes CASSESRTIEQFF.

This clone was detected ten times or more. The rearrangement links TRBV5-8 to TRBJ2-5; a weak D match, TRBD1 (5 bases). CDR1 SGHTS and CDR2 YDEGEE come from the germline V gene. V was trimmed by 0 bases and J by 13 bases, leaving 13 bases between them. The CDR3 is 12 residues long. CDR3 loop: CASSLDRPLGYF. The CDR3, as DNA: TGTGCCAGCAGCTTGGACAGGCCCCTTGGGTACTTC.

Ten or more counts support this clone. Here the CDR3 DNA reads TGTGCCAGCAGTCTTATCCCAGGGGCCTATGGCTACACCTTC. It encodes CASSLIPGAYGYTF. This chain connects TRBV28 to TRBJ1-2; maybe TRBD1 (6 bases). Germline loops: CDR1 MDHEN, CDR2 SYDVKM. This CDR3 is built from 14 residues. V was shortened by 5 bases and J by 4 bases, with 14 bases between the two germline ends.

This clone was recorded a few times. V usage is TRBV12-3 or TRBV12-4 and J usage is TRBJ1-2; weak D call: TRBD1 (6 bases). This CDR3 is 15 amino acids long. V was shortened by 3 bases and J by 3 bases, with 14 bases between the two germline ends. CDR3 in amino acids: CASSFVGGQDYGYTF. The CDR3 DNA is TGTGCCAGCAGTTTTGTAGGGGGTCAAGACTATGGCTACACCTTC.

In its sample, this clone was seen many times. This chain links TRBV10-3 with TRBJ2-1, with D perhaps TRBD1 or TRBD2 (5 bases each). Germline CDR1 ENHRY, CDR2 SYGVKD. The V end lost 3 bases, the J end lost 2 bases, and 11 bases lay between the germline ends. CDR3 size: 15 residues. The CDR3 sequence is CAISDPRGAYNEQFF. As DNA, the CDR3 is TGTGCCATCAGTGATCCTAGGGGAGCCTACAATGAGCAGTTCTTC.

The CDR3 is CASGLAGSYEQYF. The CDR3 DNA reads TGTGCCAGCGGGCTAGCGGGGTCCTACGAGCAGTACTTC. This chain joins TRBV12-3 or TRBV12-4 and TRBJ2-7; TRBD2 agrees at 9 bases. CDR3 length: 13 residues. V trimming: 8 bases; J trimming: 1 base; junction bases outside the gene matches: 3.

The chain carries TRBV19 and TRBJ1-2; D remains ambiguous. Germline V CDR1 and CDR2: LNHDA, SQIVND (reference sequence). Trimming left V 3 bases short and J 4 bases short, with 6 bases between. The CDR3 contains 12 residues. The CDR3 DNA reads as TGTGCCAGTAGTATTTTCAGCTATGGCTACACCTTC. This sequence encodes CASSIFSYGYTF.

This clone was seen ten or more times. This same CDR3 is encoded by further DNA sequences in the sample. The chain combines TRBV7-8 with TRBJ2-7, with 8 bases fitting TRBD2. The CDR3 has 15 residues. The trim removed 0 bases at V and 2 bases at J, leaving 3 bases unmatched. Germline CDR1 reads SGHVS; CDR2 reads FQNEAQ. The CDR3 region is CASSLASGDTYEQYF. CDR3 nucleotide sequence: TGTGCCAGCAGCTTAGCTAGCGGGGATACCTACGAGCAGTACTTC.

This clone was counted only a few times. V usage is TRBV12-3 or TRBV12-4 and J usage is TRBJ2-3; D not certain. CDR3 size: 16 residues. Trimming took off 6 bases at V and 0 bases at J, with 16 bases between the two ends. This CDR3 reads CASSRNAEISTDTQYF. The DNA for the CDR3 is TGTGCCAGCAGCCGAAACGCCGAGATTAGCACAGATACGCAGTATTTT.

This clone was seen ten or more times. The J gene is TRBJ1-1, the V gene TRBV5-1; a possible D gene is TRBD1 (5 bases). The CDR3 is 14 residues long. Germline V gene data show CDR1 as SGHRS and CDR2 as YFSETQ. The ends were cut back, 6 bases at V and 0 bases at J, with 12 bases in the middle. The chain's CDR3 is CASTGGTMNTEAFF. Here the CDR3 DNA reads TGCGCCAGCACGGGGGGTACGATGAACACTGAAGCTTTCTTT. Full variable domain (rest looked up from reference TRBV5-1 and TRBJ1-1): KAGVTQTPRYLIKTRGQQVTLSCSPISGHRSVSWYQQTPGQGLQFLFEYFSETQRNKGNFPGRFSGRQFSNSRSEMNVSTLELGDSALYLCASTGGTMNTEAFFGQGTRLTVV.

The V call is TRBV19, the J call TRBJ1-2; 11 nucleotides match TRBD1. CDR3 length equals 13 residues. Germline loops: CDR1 LNHDA, CDR2 SQIVND (reference sequence). Trimming removed 6 bases from V and 6 bases from J; junction bases left unmatched: 3. CDR3 amino acids: CASRDRGPNGYTF. DNA for the CDR3: TGTGCCAGTAGGGACAGGGGGCCAAATGGCTACACCTTC.